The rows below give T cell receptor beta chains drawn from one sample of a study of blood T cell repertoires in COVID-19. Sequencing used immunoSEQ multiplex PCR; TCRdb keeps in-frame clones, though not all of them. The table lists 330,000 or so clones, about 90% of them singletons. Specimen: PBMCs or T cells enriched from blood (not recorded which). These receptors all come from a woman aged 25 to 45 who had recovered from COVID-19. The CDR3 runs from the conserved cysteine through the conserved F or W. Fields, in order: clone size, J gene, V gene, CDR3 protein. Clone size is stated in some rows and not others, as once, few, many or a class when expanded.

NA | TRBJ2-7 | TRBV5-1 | CASSTGQPYEQYF
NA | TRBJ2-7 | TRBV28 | CASGLRSYEQYF
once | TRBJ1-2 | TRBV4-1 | CASSYSRDSGGYTF
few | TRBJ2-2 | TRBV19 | CASSTPGLAGLDGELFF
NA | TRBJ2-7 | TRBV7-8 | CASSLGQAVYEQYF
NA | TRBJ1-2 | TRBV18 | CASSPQGESGYTF
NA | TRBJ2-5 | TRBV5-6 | CASSLVASETQYF
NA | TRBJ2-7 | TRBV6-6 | CASSPSPTGTYEQYF
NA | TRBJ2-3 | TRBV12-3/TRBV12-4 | CASKGRDLDTQYF
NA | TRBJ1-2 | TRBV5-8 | CASSWAPGYTF
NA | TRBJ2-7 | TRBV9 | CASSPREGGFYEQYF
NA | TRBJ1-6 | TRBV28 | CASRDPGQGARTLHF
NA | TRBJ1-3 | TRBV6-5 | CASSRGGGNTIYF
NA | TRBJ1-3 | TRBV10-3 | CASRDSRSGNTIYF
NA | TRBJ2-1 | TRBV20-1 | CSASRASGRPHEQFF
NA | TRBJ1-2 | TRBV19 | CASSPPRGGYTF
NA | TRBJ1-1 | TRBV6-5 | CASSSGSPEAFF
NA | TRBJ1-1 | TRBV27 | CASILLGGNTEAFF
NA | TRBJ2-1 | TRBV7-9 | CASSGTPSYNEQFF
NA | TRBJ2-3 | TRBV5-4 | CASTHDRGPPTDTQYF
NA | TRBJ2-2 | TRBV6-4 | CASSDSRSGELFF